These T cell receptor beta chains were read from a single sample in a study of beta chain features in type 1 diabetes. Profiling relied on immunoSEQ multiplex PCR, and the TCRdb table lists in-frame clones only, not all of them. The sample records 45,000 to 65,000 clones, approximately 52% being singletons. Source material: Tregs from blood. All receptors derive from a woman aged 40 to 49 with type 1 diabetes. Each CDR3 is given with its conserved first and last residue. The D gene is left open where the match is weak. The size field is filled for only some rows; it gives once, few, many or a size class.

D	V	size	J	DNA	CDR3
TRBD2	TRBV29-1	few	TRBJ2-1	TGCAGCGTTGATTTACTAGCGGGGAGTTACAATGAGCAGTTCTTC	CSVDLLAGSYNEQFF
TRBD2	TRBV12-5	.	TRBJ2-1	TGTGCTAGTGGCGAAGGACTAGCGGACTCCTACAATGAGCAGTTCTTC	CASGEGLADSYNEQFF
TRBD1	TRBV2	few	TRBJ1-2	TGTGCCGGGAAACAGGGGGCGCGTGGCTACACCTTC	CAGKQGARGYTF
TRBD2	TRBV19	few	TRBJ2-3	TGTGCCAGTAGTTCCAGCGGGAGGGCAGATACGCAGTATTTT	CASSSSGRADTQYF
.	TRBV18	.	TRBJ1-6	TGTGCCAGCTCACCACCTGGGACTGATTATTCACCCCTCCACTTT	CASSPPGTDYSPLHF
.	TRBV6-1	.	TRBJ1-6	TGTGCCAGCAGTCCCGGGTGGGCCTATAATTCACCCCTCCACTTT	CASSPGWAYNSPLHF
TRBD1	TRBV7-2	.	TRBJ2-7	TGTGCCAGCAGCTTAGGGGGGACAGGGGCCACCTACGAGCAGTACTTC	CASSLGGTGATYEQYF
.	TRBV4-1	.	TRBJ1-4	TGCGCCAGCAGCCAAGATCCGCGGGGGCGAAAGACTGAAAAACTGTTTTTT	CASSQDPRGRKTEKLFF
.	TRBV18	once	TRBJ2-7	TGTGCCAGCTCACCAAACCCAGAAGCCTACGAGCAGTACTTC	CASSPNPEAYEQYF
TRBD2	TRBV5-1	.	TRBJ2-5	TGCGCCAGCAGCTTTAGGAAGCGGGGGGCCGGGATGGAGACCCAGTACTTC	CASSFRKRGAGMETQYF
TRBD2	TRBV4-2	.	TRBJ2-3	TGTGCCAGCAGGGGCTTGAGCGGGGGGGCGACAGATACGCAGTATTTT	CASRGLSGGATDTQYF
TRBD1	TRBV5-4	.	TRBJ2-3	TGTGCCAGCAGTCCCTGGACAGGGGGGTTAGATACGCAGTATTTT	CASSPWTGGLDTQYF
.	TRBV5-4	.	TRBJ1-1	TGTGCCAGCAGCTTGGACAGTTATTCCACTGAAGCTTTCTTT	CASSLDSYSTEAFF
.	TRBV7-8	few	TRBJ1-1	TGTGCCAGCAGCTTAAGGGGGAGAGGCACTGAAGCTTTCTTT	CASSLRGRGTEAFF
TRBD2	TRBV10-3	few	TRBJ2-3	TGTGCCTCGGCTGGACTAGCGGAAAGCACAGATACGCAGTATTTT	CASAGLAESTDTQYF
.	TRBV5-1	.	TRBJ2-4	TGCGCCAGCAGCTCCTCTATAAGAGAGGCCAAAAACATTCAGTACTTC	CASSSSIREAKNIQYF
TRBD1	TRBV7-3	.	TRBJ2-1	TGTGCCAGCAGCTTAAGGCCAGGGGGAAATCGCGATGAGCAGTTCTTC	CASSLRPGGNRDEQFF
.	TRBV28	.	TRBJ2-7	TGTGCCAGCAGTCTTCCCGGGAGCGTCTACGAGCAGTACTTC	CASSLPGSVYEQYF
.	TRBV19	.	TRBJ1-1	TGTGCCAGTAGTCCACAAAAGTCCAACGCTGAAGCTTTCTTT	CASSPQKSNAEAFF
TRBD1	TRBV6-5	few	TRBJ1-6	TGTGCCAGCAGTTATTTCGCAGGGGGTCGTTCACCCCTCCACTTT	CASSYFAGGRSPLHF
TRBD2	TRBV7-2	once	TRBJ2-3	TGTGCCAGCAGCTTAGCGACAGCGGGGAACACAGATACGCAGTATTTT	CASSLATAGNTDTQYF
TRBD1	TRBV7-9	few	TRBJ1-4	TGTGCCAGCAGCTCCCAGGGGGTCACTAATGAAAAACTGTTTTTT	CASSSQGVTNEKLFF
TRBD1	TRBV2	.	TRBJ1-1	TGTGCCAGCAGGGGGGACAGAAACACTGAAGCTTTCTTT	CASRGDRNTEAFF
.	TRBV7-2	.	TRBJ2-7	TGTGCCAGCAGCTTAGATACAGGAGTTGCCGTCTACGAGCAGTACTTC	CASSLDTGVAVYEQYF
TRBD2	TRBV6-5	few	TRBJ2-1	TGTGCCAGCAGACCACTAGCGGGGGGTATGGATGAGCAGTTCTTC	CASRPLAGGMDEQFF
.	TRBV19	few	TRBJ2-1	TGTGCCAGTAGTATAAGGGGAAATGAGCAGTTCTTC	CASSIRGNEQFF
TRBD2	TRBV10-3	.	TRBJ2-7	TGTGCCATCAGTGATACCGGGACTAGCGAGCAGTACTTC	CAISDTGTSEQYF
.	TRBV7-3	.	TRBJ2-7	TGTGCCAGCAGCCCCCGGGCAGGGGCTTCCTCCTACGAGCAGTACTTC	CASSPRAGASSYEQYF
TRBD1	TRBV7-2	.	TRBJ2-7	TGTGCCAGCAGCCCCCGGACAGGACCCTCCTACGAGCAGTACTTC	CASSPRTGPSYEQYF
.	TRBV19	few	TRBJ2-2	TGTGCCAGTAGTCCTCTTCCCGGGGAGCTGTTTTTT	CASSPLPGELFF
.	TRBV30	.	TRBJ2-4	TGTGCCTGGAGTCGGGGAACCTCTTACATTCAGTACTTC	CAWSRGTSYIQYF
.	TRBV7-2	.	TRBJ2-7	TGTGCCAGCAGCGCAACTAGGACCAACTACGAGCAGTACTTC	CASSATRTNYEQYF
.	TRBV29-1	.	TRBJ2-1	TGCAGCGCCCGGGGGGCAGGGATTAGCTCCTACAATGAGCAGTTCTTC	CSARGAGISSYNEQFF
TRBD1	TRBV5-1	few	TRBJ1-2	TGCGCCAGCAGCTTGGCCGTGGGGACAGGGGACGGCTACACCTTC	CASSLAVGTGDGYTF
.	TRBV28	.	TRBJ1-5	TGTGCCAGCAGACTTGACAGCGGGGCGAATCAGCCCCAGCATTTT	CASRLDSGANQPQHF
TRBD2	TRBV27	.	TRBJ2-3	TGTGCCAGCAGTTCTTCTAGCGGGCAAGATACGCAGTATTTT	CASSSSSGQDTQYF
TRBD1	TRBV27	.	TRBJ2-3	TGTGCCAGCATCGGACAGGGAAAAGATACGCAGTATTTT	CASIGQGKDTQYF
.	TRBV7-3	.	TRBJ1-2	TGTGCCAGCAGCTTATCGGGAGACAGATCCTATGGCTACACCTTC	CASSLSGDRSYGYTF
TRBD2	TRBV7-2	few	TRBJ2-2	TGTGCCAGCAGCTTTAAGGGAGGGCGGGTCACCGGGGAGCTGTTTTTT	CASSFKGGRVTGELFF
.	TRBV4-1	medium-sized	TRBJ1-5	TGCGCCAGCAGCCTAGGGACTCTGGGGAGCCTGTATCAGCCCCAGCATTTT	CASSLGTLGSLYQPQHF
.	TRBV4-1	.	TRBJ1-5	TGCGCCAGCAGCCCCTGGGAGGGGAACAATCAGCCCCAGCATTTT	CASSPWEGNNQPQHF
.	TRBV7-2	few	TRBJ2-7	TGTGCCAGCAGCTTAGCGGGGGACACCGTCTACGAGCAGTACTTC	CASSLAGDTVYEQYF
TRBD1	TRBV5-6	.	TRBJ1-1	TGTGCCAGCAGCTTGTTGGACAGGGTTACTGAAGCTTTCTTT	CASSLLDRVTEAFF